The 9 T cell receptor beta chains in this list originate from one sample, sequenced in a study of monozygotic twins with inflammatory bowel disease. Reanalyzing the 5' RACE reads, TCRdb keeps one entry per CDR3 protein, without DNA. This sample's table reports over 110,000 distinct CDR3 sequences. The sequenced sample consisted of blood. The receptors originated from a human donor with ulcerative colitis or Crohn's disease, or a healthy co-twin of an affected twin (not recorded which).

V is TRBV13 and J is TRBJ2-2. The length of the CDR3 is 15 residues. CDR1 is PRHDT and CDR2 is FYEKMQ in the germline V gene (reference sequence). This chain's CDR3 is CASSLTGLSTGELFF.

This chain joins TRBV4-1 and TRBJ2-1; TCRdb proposes TRBD1, but this gene call is untestable without DNA. This CDR3 is built from 16 residues. Germline CDR1 and CDR2: MGHRA and YSYEKL. The CDR3 spells CASSQDLHRGPDEQFF.

The V gene is TRBV11-2, the J gene TRBJ1-1; the TCRdb D gene call, TRBD1, has no DNA to confirm it. The CDR3 length is 15 residues. CDR1 SGHAT and CDR2 FQNNGV come from the germline V gene. CDR3 in amino acids: CASSSVQGNRAEAFF.

This chain joins TRBV2 and TRBJ1-2; the D call from TCRdb, TRBD1, cannot be confirmed without DNA. CDR1 and CDR2 (germline): SNHLY, FYNNEI. The CDR3 spans 15 residues. CDR3 sequence reads: CASRTGERQGGGYTF. The full variable domain, in which reference TRBV2 and TRBJ1-2 provide the parts outside the CDR3, is EPEVTQTPSHQVTQMGQEVILRCVPISNHLYFYWYRQILGQKVEFLVSFYNNEISEKSEIFDDQFSVERPDGSNFTLKIRSTKLEDSAMYFCASRTGERQGGGYTFGSGTRLTVV.

This sequence joins TRBV20-1 and TRBJ2-7; TCRdb outputs TRBD1, but without DNA this stays unchecked. Germline CDR1 reads DFQATT; CDR2 reads SNEGSKA (reference sequence). This CDR3 region has 13 residues. The chain's CDR3 is CSAPTGGVSEQYF.

V usage is TRBV7-2 and J usage is TRBJ1-3; absent DNA, TCRdb's TRBD1 call cannot be checked. Germline-derived CDR1 and CDR2 are SGHTA and FQGNSA. The CDR3 contains 17 residues. The CDR3 region is CASSFRPRGSSGNTIYF.

CDR3 loop: CSARRPGGKQGAGADTQYF. This sequence joins TRBV20-1 and TRBJ2-3; checking the TCRdb D call of TRBD1 is not possible without DNA. CDR1 is DFQATT, CDR2 SNEGSKA, per germline (reference sequence). The CDR3 is made up of 19 amino acids.

The rearrangement joins TRBV11-2 to TRBJ2-1; TCRdb's D call, TRBD2, is unchecked because there is no DNA. This CDR3 spans 15 amino acids. Germline V gives CDR1 SGHAT, CDR2 FQNNGV. CDR3: CASSFSGGPYNEQFF.

V usage is TRBV20-1 and J usage is TRBJ1-2; TCRdb reports TRBD1, a call that lacks DNA to check it against. Germline CDR1 reads DFQATT; CDR2 reads SNEGSKA (reference sequence). The CDR3 is 14 residues long. The CDR3 loop is CSARAGQGASGYTF.